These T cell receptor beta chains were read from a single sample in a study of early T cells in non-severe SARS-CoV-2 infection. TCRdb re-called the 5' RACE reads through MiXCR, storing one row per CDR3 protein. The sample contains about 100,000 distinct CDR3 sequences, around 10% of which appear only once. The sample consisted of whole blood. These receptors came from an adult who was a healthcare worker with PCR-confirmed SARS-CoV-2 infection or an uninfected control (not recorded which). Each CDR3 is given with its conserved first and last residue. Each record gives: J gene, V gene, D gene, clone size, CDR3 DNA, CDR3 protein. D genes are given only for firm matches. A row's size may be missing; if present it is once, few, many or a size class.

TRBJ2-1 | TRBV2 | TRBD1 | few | TGTGCCAGCAGCGACAGGGGATTCTTC | CASSDRGFF
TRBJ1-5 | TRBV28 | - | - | TGTGCCAGCAACCGGCAGCCCCAGCATTTT | CASNRQPQHF
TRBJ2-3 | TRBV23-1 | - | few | TGCGCCAGCAGTCAAAACGGCCGAAGCACAGATACGCAGTATTTT | CASSQNGRSTDTQYF
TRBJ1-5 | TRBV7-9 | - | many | TGTGCCAGCAGCTTCGTGGACTCGCCCCAGCATTTT | CASSFVDSPQHF
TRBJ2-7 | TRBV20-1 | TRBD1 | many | TGCAGTGCCGGTGGGACAGCCCAAGGCGAGCAGTACTTC | CSAGGTAQGEQYF
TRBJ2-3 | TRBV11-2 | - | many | TGTGCCAGCAGCCCAGGGACGGGGACAGATACGCAGTATTTT | CASSPGTGTDTQYF
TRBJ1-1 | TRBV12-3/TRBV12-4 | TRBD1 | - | TGTGCCAGCAGTATTCAGGGGGCAGGCACTGAAGCTTTCTTT | CASSIQGAGTEAFF
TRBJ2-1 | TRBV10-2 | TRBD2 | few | TGCGCCAGCAGTGCAAATAGACTAGCTTACAATGAGCAGTTCTTC | CASSANRLAYNEQFF
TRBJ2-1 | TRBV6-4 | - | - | TGTGCCAGCAGTAGTACAGGGATGAGGGAGCAGTTCTTC | CASSSTGMREQFF
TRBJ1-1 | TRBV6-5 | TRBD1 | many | TGTGCCAGCAGTTACCGGGACAGGGTACTTGGTGAAGTTTTCTTT | CASSYRDRVLGEVFF
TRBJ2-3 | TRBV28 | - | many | TGTGCCAGCAGATTAACTCAGGGCGGCACAGATACGCAGTATTTT | CASRLTQGGTDTQYF
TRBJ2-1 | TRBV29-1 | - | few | TGCAGCGTTGGGACCCCGAACAATGAGCAGTTCTTC | CSVGTPNNEQFF
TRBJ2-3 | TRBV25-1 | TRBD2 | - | TGTGCCAGCAGTCCCTTTGGCGCGGGGGGATCGGATACGCAGTATTTT | CASSPFGAGGSDTQYF
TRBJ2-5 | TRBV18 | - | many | TGTGCCAGCTCAACCTACTGCAATGGCACCCAAGAGACCCAGTACTTC | CASSTYCNGTQETQYF
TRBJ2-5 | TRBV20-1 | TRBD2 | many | TGCAGTGCTAAGGGACTAGCGGAGCAAGAGACCCAGTACTTC | CSAKGLAEQETQYF
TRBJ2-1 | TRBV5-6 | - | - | TGTGCCAGCAGCTTGGAAACGGCTAGCCGCCATGAGCAGTTCTTC | CASSLETASRHEQFF
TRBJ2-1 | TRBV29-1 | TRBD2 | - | TGCAGCACGCCCGGGACTAGTACTTACAATGAGCAGTTCTTC | CSTPGTSTYNEQFF
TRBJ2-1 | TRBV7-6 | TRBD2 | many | TGTGCCAGCAGTCGTTCGCGACTAGCGGGAGAGGGGGGCTACAATGAGCAGTTCTTC | CASSRSRLAGEGGYNEQFF
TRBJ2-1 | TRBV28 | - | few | TGTGCCAGCAGAACTCCCCCAACGAATGAGCAGTTCTTC | CASRTPPTNEQFF
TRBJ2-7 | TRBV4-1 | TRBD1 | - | TGCGCCAGCAGCTTCCGGGGACAGAAATACGAGCAGTACTTC | CASSFRGQKYEQYF